The next 27 T cell receptor beta chains were all read from a single sample in a study of blood T cells in healthy people across ages. It was with a sample-barcoded 5' primer and a J-beta primer mix that a second PCR of roughly 7 to 12 cycles was run. TCRdb reanalysed the 5' RACE reads using MiXCR and keeps one entry per CDR3 protein. The sample yields 900,000 to 950,000 distinct CDR3 sequences, 25% to 30% seen once. Separately, the same data were catalogued under a study of T cells of mothers and their children.

The sample was blood. The receptors shown here come from a woman in her forties in good health.

V and J are TRBV6-5 and TRBJ1-2; D gene unclear. The CDR3 covers 14 residues. The V and J ends lost 6 bases and 3 bases respectively, with 14 bases between them. Germline V lookup: CDR1 MNHEY, CDR2 SVGAGI. The CDR3 bases are TGTGCCAGCAGACCGGACGGGTCCTACTATGGCTACACCTTC. Protein product: CASRPDGSYYGYTF.

This clonotype was counted only a few times. The chain couples TRBV18 to TRBJ2-1; 9 nucleotides align to TRBD2. V gave up 6 bases and J gave up 0 bases; unmatched junction bases: 6. Looked up from germline, CDR1 is KGHSH and CDR2 is LQKENI. The CDR3 contains 16 residues. The CDR3 is CASSLRGGTSYNEQFF. The CDR3 coding sequence is TGTGCCAGCTCGCTGCGGGGGGGAACCTCCTACAATGAGCAGTTCTTC.

This clonotype was observed a handful of times. This may stem from a read error, because a much larger clone lies one nucleotide away. This chain uses TRBV24-1 with TRBJ2-3; D possibly corresponds to TRBD1 (6 bases). Germline V lookup: CDR1 KGHDR, CDR2 SFDVKD. CDR3 size: 14 residues. CDR3 nucleotides: TGTGCCGCCAGTGACATCAGGGGAACAGATACGCAGTATTTT. Residues: CAASDIRGTDTQYF.

V usage is TRBV12-3 or TRBV12-4 and J usage is TRBJ1-5, with D possibly being TRBD1 (5 bases). The CDR3 runs to 16 residues. The V gene lost 9 bases and the J gene lost 2 bases, with 20 bases spanning the gap. The CDR3 reads CASSPFPGSRNQPQHF. The CDR3 coding sequence is TGTGCCAGTAGTCCATTCCCAGGGTCGCGCAATCAGCCCCAGCATTTT.

The rearrangement uses TRBV6-4 and TRBJ2-1, with TRBD2 matching over 10 bases. The CDR3 totals 17 residues. V was pared by 8 bases and J by 5 bases, with 15 bases of the junction left unmatched. The germline gives CDR1 MRHNA, CDR2 SNTAGT. In DNA, the CDR3 is TGTGCCAGCGATGAGTGGGGGACTAGCGCCGGGGACAATGAGCAGTTCTTC. It encodes CASDEWGTSAGDNEQFF.

Ten or more counts support this clonotype. This chain connects TRBV5-1 to TRBJ2-1, with 7 positions matching TRBD2. The CDR3 consists of 17 residues. Germline V gene sequence: CDR1 SGHRS, CDR2 YFSETQ. V shed 1 base and J 4 bases; nucleotides not matched to a gene: 11. CDR3: CASSLRLAKSGYNEQFF. The CDR3 DNA is TGCGCCAGCAGCTTGCGACTAGCTAAATCGGGATACAATGAGCAGTTCTTC.

The rearrangement links TRBV15 to TRBJ2-7; the D is unclear. Per the germline V gene, CDR1 is LNHNV and CDR2 is YYDKDF (reference sequence). The CDR3 loop spans 13 amino acids. The V gene lost 1 base and the J gene lost 3 bases, with 7 bases spanning the gap. CDR3 sequence: CATSRANFYEQYF. The CDR3, as DNA: TGTGCCACCAGCAGAGCCAACTTCTACGAGCAGTACTTC. Looking up the rest from reference TRBV15 and TRBJ2-7 gives the full variable domain: DAMVIQNPRYQVTQFGKPVTLSCSQTLNHNVMYWYQQKSSQAPKLLFHYYDKDFNNEADTPDNFQSRRPNTSFCFLDIRSPGLGDTAMYLCATSRANFYEQYFGPGTRLTVT.

This clonotype turned up a few times. The chain recombines TRBV7-3 with TRBJ2-1; TRBD2 might be the D (7 bases). CDR3 length: 16 residues. V was clipped by 3 bases and J by 7 bases, with 19 bases between them. Germline V lookup: CDR1 SGHTA, CDR2 FQGTGA. The CDR3 DNA reads as TGTGCCAGCAGCTTTATGGAAGGGGGGGCCCGGAATGAGCAGTTCTTC. Translation: CASSFMEGGARNEQFF.

The chain uses TRBV5-1 and TRBJ2-2; 7 bases are a match to TRBD2. Germline loops: CDR1 SGHRS, CDR2 YFSETQ. The J segment lost 3 bases and the V segment lost 0 bases, leaving 8 bases of the junction unmatched. This CDR3 region has 17 residues. This CDR3 is CASSLVRTSGDTGELFF. The CDR3 DNA sequence: TGCGCCAGCAGCTTGGTTAGGACTAGTGGCGACACCGGGGAGCTGTTTTTT.

This clonotype was recorded a few times. CDR3: CAKDGGDNTGELFF. The CDR3 DNA reads as TGTGCCAAAGATGGGGGTGATAACACCGGGGAGCTGTTTTTT. The genes are TRBV2 and TRBJ2-2, with D perhaps assigned TRBD1 or TRBD2 (5 bases each). Trimming took off 10 bases at V and 2 bases at J, with 14 bases between the two ends. CDR1 and CDR2 from the germline V gene are SNHLY and FYNNEI. CDR3 length equals 14 residues.

As concerns this clonotype: A much larger clone is a single base away; this may be a read error. The V and J genes are TRBV6-5 and TRBJ1-4, with D uncertain. CDR1 is MNHEY and CDR2 is SVGAGI in the germline V gene. This CDR3 has 14 amino acids. The CDR3 region has the DNA TGTGCCAGCAGACCGACGGTTACTAATGGAAAACTGTTTTTT. Its translation: CASRPTVTNGKLFF.

This clonotype was found many times. The J gene is TRBJ1-2, the V gene TRBV12-3 or TRBV12-4; D is unresolved. Trimming shortened V by 3 bases and J by 0 bases, and 17 bases separated the two germline ends. This CDR3 region has 17 residues. DNA for the CDR3: TGTGCCAGCAGTTTCCCGATTGGGAAGGGAGCTAACTATGGCTACACCTTC. Translation: CASSFPIGKGANYGYTF.

At least ten counts were recorded for this clonotype. The chain is built from TRBV11-2 and TRBJ2-3; no clear D gene. Trimming took 3 bases from V and 2 from J, leaving 9 bases between them. This CDR3 comprises 14 residues. CDR1 is SGHAT, CDR2 FQNNGV, per germline. DNA for the CDR3: TGTGCCAGCAGCTTGGACCATTCCACAGATACGCAGTATTTT. Amino acid sequence: CASSLDHSTDTQYF.

This clonotype was counted only a few times. The gene calls are TRBV6-6 and TRBJ2-1; D might be TRBD2 (5 bases). The V and J ends lost 5 bases and 5 bases respectively, with 19 bases between them. This CDR3 region has 16 residues. The V gene's germline CDR1 is MNHNY and CDR2 SVGAGI (reference sequence). CDR3 in DNA: TGTGCCAGCAGTGGGAATCGGGGATTCACCAACAATGAGCAGTTCTTC. Its protein product is CASSGNRGFTNNEQFF.

This chain connects TRBV20-1 to TRBJ2-7; D assignment may be TRBD1 or TRBD2 (5 bases each). The V gene lost 6 bases and the J gene lost 3 bases, with 24 bases spanning the gap. CDR3 length: 16 residues. CDR1 and CDR2 (germline): DFQATT, SNEGSKA (reference sequence). The CDR3 sequence is CSAGARGRQFCYEQYF. The DNA of the CDR3 is TGCAGTGCAGGGGCCCGTGGGAGACAATTTTGCTACGAGCAGTACTTC.

This rearrangement joins TRBV29-1 to TRBJ1-2; D remains ambiguous. There are 11 residues in the CDR3. Germline V gives CDR1 SQVTM, CDR2 ANQGSEA. V lost 8 bases, J lost 6 bases, and 13 bases lay in between. CDR3 bases: TGCAGCATTCCGATCACGCATGGCTACACCTTC. Protein: CSIPITHGYTF. Complete variable domain (other parts from reference TRBV29-1 and TRBJ1-2): SAVISQKPSRDICQRGTSLTIQCQVDSQVTMMFWYRQQPGQSLTLIATANQGSEATYESGFVIDKFPISRPNLTFSTLTVSNMSPEDSSIYLCSIPITHGYTFGSGTRLTVV.

The table lists this clonotype with many counts. The rearrangement links TRBV6-2 or TRBV6-3 to TRBJ1-2; D not resolved. CDR1 is MNHEY and CDR2 is SVGEGT in the germline V gene. Trimming took off 2 bases at V and 2 bases at J, with 9 bases between the two ends. This CDR3 spans 14 amino acids. The CDR3 protein is CASSYGQPNYGYTF. The CDR3 bases are TGTGCCAGCAGTTACGGCCAGCCCAACTATGGCTACACCTTC.

This clonotype was counted a few times. The gene calls are TRBV6-2 or TRBV6-3 and TRBJ2-7; possibly TRBD1 for D (5 bases). V was cut by 5 bases and J by 1 base, with 9 bases left in between. This CDR3 is built from 13 residues. The germline gives CDR1 MNHEY, CDR2 SVGEGT. The CDR3 region is CASSGAFSYEQYF. CDR3 DNA sequence: TGTGCCAGCAGTGGGGCCTTTTCCTACGAGCAGTACTTC.

This chain links TRBV2 with TRBJ1-1; D gene unclear. CDR1 is SNHLY and CDR2 is FYNNEI in the germline V gene. V was shortened by 8 bases and J by 5 bases, with 12 bases between the two germline ends. This CDR3 has 12 residues. The DNA for the CDR3 is TGTGCCAGCCATTCTTCCGGGACTGAAGCTTTCTTT. Translated: CASHSSGTEAFF.

On this clonotype: A read error may be the cause here, since a much bigger clone is one base away. The V call is TRBV6-5, the J call TRBJ2-4; weak D call: TRBD1 (6 bases). CDR3 length equals 14 residues. V was pared by 2 bases and J by 13 bases, with 18 bases between. Germline loops: CDR1 MNHEY, CDR2 SVGAGI. The CDR3 reads CASSYGQKVNEQYF. CDR3 nucleotide sequence: TGTGCCAGCAGTTACGGACAGAAAGTCAATGAGCAGTACTTC.

The rearrangement uses TRBV2 and TRBJ2-1, with TRBD1 identical over 10 bases. The CDR3 totals 13 residues. Germline CDR1 and CDR2: SNHLY and FYNNEI. The trim removed 10 bases at V and 5 bases at J, leaving 5 bases unmatched. The CDR3 is CATPGQGDNEQFF. For the CDR3, the DNA is TGTGCCACCCCCGGACAGGGGGACAATGAGCAGTTCTTC.

Turning to this clonotype: Possible read error: a much larger clone is one base away. J is TRBJ2-7 and V is TRBV6-1; a weak D match, TRBD1 (5 bases). Per germline, CDR1 MNHNS and CDR2 SASEGT. The CDR3 is 14 amino acids. Written as DNA, the CDR3 is TGTGTCAGCAGTGTTAGCAGGGATATCTACGAGCAGTACTTC. This encodes CVSSVSRDIYEQYF.

In regard to this clonotype: Its ends do not fully match the called genes, so a read error is possible. The chain couples TRBV10-3 to TRBJ1-1; perhaps TRBD1 as D (5 bases). Germline CDR1 and CDR2: ENHRY and SYGVKD. The CDR3 runs 14 residues. CDR3 loop: CAIRDRPGFAEAFF. Here the CDR3 DNA reads TGCGCCATCAGGGACCGACCGGGGTTCGCTGAAGCTTTCTTT.

This clonotype was picked up many times. J is TRBJ2-5 and V is TRBV4-3, with TRBD1 as a possible D gene (6 bases). The CDR3 has 15 residues. V was trimmed by 0 bases and J by 2 bases, leaving 10 bases between them. In germline, CDR1 is LGHNA, CDR2 YSLEER. The CDR3 sequence: CASSQDQGTQETQYF. The CDR3 DNA sequence: TGCGCCAGCAGCCAAGATCAGGGGACACAAGAGACCCAGTACTTC.

Only a few counts were recorded for this clonotype. Possible read error: a much larger clone is one base away. CDR3 amino acids: CASSLSLSTDNEQFF. The CDR3 DNA follows: TGCGCCAGCAGCTTGAGCCTTTCGACAGACAATGAGCAGTTCTTC. The chain has TRBV5-1 and TRBJ2-1, with D tentatively TRBD1 (5 bases). There are 15 residues in the CDR3. V was clipped by 1 base and J by 5 bases, with 13 bases between them. Germline V gives CDR1 SGHRS, CDR2 YFSETQ.

The chain has TRBV10-3 and TRBJ2-1; 10 nucleotides agree with TRBD1. The CDR3 is 14 amino acids. Trimming took 8 bases from V and 6 from J; bases not matched to a gene: 7. CDR1 ENHRY and CDR2 SYGVKD come from the germline V gene. CDR3 residues: CAIGPGQGSNEQFF. For the CDR3, the DNA is TGTGCCATCGGTCCGGGACAGGGGAGCAATGAGCAGTTCTTC.

With regard to this clonotype: A much larger clone is a single base away; this may be a read error. The conserved phenylalanine or tryptophan normally closing the CDR3 is absent here, so this likely arose from a read error. The genes are TRBV6-1 and TRBJ1-2; 9 nucleotides match TRBD1. Germline V CDR1 and CDR2: MNHNS, SASEGT. V was pared by 6 bases and J by 8 bases, with 10 bases of the junction left unmatched. This CDR3 comprises 14 residues. The CDR3 is CASSRDRGAEGYTS. CDR3 in DNA: TGTGCCAGCAGCAGAGACAGGGGGGCGGAGGGCTACACCTCC.